This TCR beta chain was found in a study of CD8+ T cells in alopecia areata (dated by TCRdb to the late 2010s). Turning to the overall study: High-throughput TCRbeta sequencing was used to examine T cell clonal expansion in alopecia areata in both the C3H/HeJ mouse model and human patients. On the human side, TCRbeta sequencing was run on scalp tissue and on sorted CD4+ and CD8+ peripheral blood T cells from healthy controls and from alopecia areata patients with either patchy or totalis/universalis disease. Scalp clonality was compared among normal scalp (n=4), patchy alopecia areata scalp (n=8), and alopecia totalis/universalis scalp (n=8). RNA came from the PAXgene miRNA kit for fixed scalp, the miRNeasy kit for PBMCs, and the RNeasy kit for mouse skin. TCRbeta CDR3 regions were amplified by immunoSEQ multiplex PCR using 35 Vbeta forward and 13 Jbeta reverse primers. The research as a whole found: Unlike mouse skin, where gammadelta T cells dominate, normal human skin contains resident alphabeta T cells that get sequenced too, which complicates analysis of the scalp TCR repertoire. TCR sequences shared between patients were less clear than in mice, possibly partly because of HLA diversity in the patient population. Higher clonality and more expanded CD8+ clones were observed in lesional scalp than in normal scalp, particularly in alopecia totalis/universalis, a finding suggestive of antigenic drive.

Receptor libraries were prepared by the immunoSEQ multiplex PCR assay. RNA was extracted from all samples and reverse transcribed into cDNA, which served as template for TCR sequencing. SuperScript III was used to make first-strand cDNA, primed with a 2:1 mix of oligo-dT and random hexamers. A synthetic immune receptor repertoire was used to assess amplification bias, and residual bias was removed computationally. For the original study's pipeline: Raw reads were preprocessed for error removal, and CDR3 was defined according to IMGT conventions as running from the conserved cysteine to phenylalanine. Clonality was computed by normalizing Shannon entropy by log2 of the number of productive unique TCRs and subtracting the result from 1. Whether scalp clones were CD4 or CD8 was inferred by matching scalp TCRbeta sequences against CD4 and CD8 repertoires sorted from blood. TCRdb stores this immuneACCESS table with in-frame sequences only. Part of the clones is absent; in the studies checked, under half of the shortfall reflects unresolved V genes, and no reason is known for the rest. V and J calls and clone size follow that table, whereas D and trimming were derived from the DNA. The sample includes around 150,000 clones, with about 54% observed a single time. The ten largest make up approximately 4.8% of the sample.

This clone appeared a single time. It has no known antigen specificity. Base qualities are not at hand, and no much larger clone is one base apart. Within the sample, other DNA sequences also encode this same CDR3. PBMCs were separated by density centrifugation and stained for CD3, CD4 and CD8, after which CD4+ and CD8+ T cells were sorted on a FACSAria. Scalp biopsies and blood samples were provided by unaffected controls. Sequences were obtained from CD4+ T cells sorted from blood. This receptor was obtained from a human donor in good health.

The CDR3 amino acid sequence is: CSVRGGNTEAFF. The DNA reads as follows: TGCAGCGTCAGGGGGGGGAACACTGAAGCTTTCTTT. The rearrangement combines TRBV29-1 with TRBJ1-1; 7 junctional bases match TRBD1. Inclusive of the bounding cysteine and phenylalanine, the CDR3 is 12 residues long. Just CDR3 DNA is preserved here, 36 bases in frame from base 1. In the germline V gene, CDR1 corresponds to SQVTM and CDR2 to ANQGSEA. Trimming accounts for 6 bases at V and 1 base at J, while the number of junction bases matched to no gene is 2.